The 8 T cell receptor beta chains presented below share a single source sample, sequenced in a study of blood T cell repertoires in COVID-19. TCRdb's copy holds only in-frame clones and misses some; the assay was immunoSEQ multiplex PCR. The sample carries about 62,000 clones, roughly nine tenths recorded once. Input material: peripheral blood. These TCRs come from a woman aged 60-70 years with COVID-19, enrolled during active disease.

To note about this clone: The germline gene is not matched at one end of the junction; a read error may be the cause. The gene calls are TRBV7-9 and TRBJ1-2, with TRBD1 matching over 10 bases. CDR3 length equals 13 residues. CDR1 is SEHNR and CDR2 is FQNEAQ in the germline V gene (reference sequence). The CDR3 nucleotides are TGTGCCAGCAGCTTAGAACCCGGGACAGGGGTATACTTC. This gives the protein CASSLEPGTGVYF.

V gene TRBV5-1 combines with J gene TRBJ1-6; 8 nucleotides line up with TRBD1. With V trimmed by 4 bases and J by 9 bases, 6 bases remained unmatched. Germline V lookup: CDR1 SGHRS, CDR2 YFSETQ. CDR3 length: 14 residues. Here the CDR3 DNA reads TGCGCCAGCAGCCTGGGACAGGATAGTTCACCCCTCCACTTT. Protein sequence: CASSLGQDSSPLHF. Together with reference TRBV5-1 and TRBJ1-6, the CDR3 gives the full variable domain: KAGVTQTPRYLIKTRGQQVTLSCSPISGHRSVSWYQQTPGQGLQFLFEYFSETQRNKGNFPGRFSGRQFSNSRSEMNVSTLELGDSALYLCASSLGQDSSPLHFGNGTRLTVT.

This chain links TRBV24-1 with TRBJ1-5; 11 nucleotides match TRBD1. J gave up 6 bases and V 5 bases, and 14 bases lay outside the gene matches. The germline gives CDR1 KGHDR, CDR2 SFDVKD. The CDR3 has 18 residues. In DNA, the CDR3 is TGTGCCACCAGTGCGACGGGACAGGGGGTTTTAGGCGGTCAGCCCCAGCATTTT. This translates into CATSATGQGVLGGQPQHF.

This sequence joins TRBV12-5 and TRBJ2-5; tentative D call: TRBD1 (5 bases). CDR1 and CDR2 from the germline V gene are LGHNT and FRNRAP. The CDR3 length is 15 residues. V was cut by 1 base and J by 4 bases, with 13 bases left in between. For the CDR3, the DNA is TGTGCTAGTGGTTTGGGTAGGGGTAGGGGAGAGACCCAGTACTTC. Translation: CASGLGRGRGETQYF.

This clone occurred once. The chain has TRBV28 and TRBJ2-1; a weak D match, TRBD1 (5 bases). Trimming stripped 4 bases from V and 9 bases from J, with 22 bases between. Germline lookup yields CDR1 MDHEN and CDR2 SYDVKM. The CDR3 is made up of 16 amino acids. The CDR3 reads CASSSSGLQGVSEQFF. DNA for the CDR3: TGTGCCAGCAGTTCGTCCGGGCTTCAAGGGGTTAGTGAGCAGTTCTTC.

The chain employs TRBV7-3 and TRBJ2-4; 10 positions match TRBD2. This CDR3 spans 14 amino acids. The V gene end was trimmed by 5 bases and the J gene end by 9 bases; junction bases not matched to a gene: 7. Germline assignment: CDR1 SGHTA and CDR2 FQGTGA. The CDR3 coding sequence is TGTGCCAGCAGCCTATCCGGGACTAGCGTCATTCAGTACTTC. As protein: CASSLSGTSVIQYF.

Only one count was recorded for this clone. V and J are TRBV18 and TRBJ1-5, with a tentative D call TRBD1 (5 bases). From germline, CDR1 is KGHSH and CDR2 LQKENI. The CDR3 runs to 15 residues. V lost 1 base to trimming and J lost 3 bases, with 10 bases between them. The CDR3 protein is CASSPLGLNNQPQHF. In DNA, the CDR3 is TGTGCCAGCTCACCACTGGGACTGAACAATCAGCCCCAGCATTTT.

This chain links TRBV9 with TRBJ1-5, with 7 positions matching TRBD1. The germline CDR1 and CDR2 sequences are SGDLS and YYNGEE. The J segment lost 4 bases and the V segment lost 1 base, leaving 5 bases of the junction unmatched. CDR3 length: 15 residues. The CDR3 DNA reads TGTGCCAGCAGCGTATCAGGGGGAAGGAATCAGCCCCAGCATTTT. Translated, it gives CASSVSGGRNQPQHF.